What follows is one TCR beta chain and its context. No cognate antigen has been identified for it. It has no much larger one-base neighbor in the sample; base qualities were not kept. The data stem from a study of cytomegalovirus exposure and HLA in healthy donors (dated by TCRdb to the late 2010s). Background for the entire study: In an earlier analysis of approximately 500 of the donors, approximately 260 Gb of sequence data and 117 million unique TCR beta sequences from about 179 million T cells were reported. An early release covering roughly 580 HLA-typed donors comprised roughly 300 gigabases of sequencing data and 65 million to 100 million unique TCR sequences. Of the 300 to 450 genotyped donors, less than 85% were placed in the genetic ancestry cluster associated with self-reported Caucasian donors. The study aimed to test whether cataloging public T cell receptors could reveal signatures of past pathogen exposure. The study used immunosequencing to profile the T cell repertoires of more than 650 subjects and linked those repertoires to cytomegalovirus serostatus. A separate validation cohort of about 110 different subjects was used in addition to the approximately 700-subject first cohort. To predict cytomegalovirus infection status, the study brought together high-throughput TCR immunosequencing, statistical association of individual TCRs with disease status, and machine learning. To study patterns of TCR occurrence, a later analysis re-analyzed previously published TCR beta repertoires from under 750 donors and added high-resolution HLA genotyping. Rather than drawing on any new phenotypic data, the later analysis identified candidate immune exposures from TCR beta sequences and the way those sequences occurred across donors. An earlier analysis of 500 to 750 of the donors applied high-throughput TCR beta sequencing to assess whether each TCR beta V gene segment acted as functional or pseudogenic. Donor age, sex, ethnicity and CMV serostatus were compiled alongside the repertoire data. A later genetic analysis used genome-wide SNP genotypes for about 55% of the 666 donors, treating that subset as a discovery cohort. Every discovery cohort repertoire had been produced on one sequencing platform. Class I and class II HLA loci were covered by the typing at four-digit resolution. Typing coverage varied by locus: 629-630 donors for A, B, C, DRB1 and DQB1; 522 for DQA1; 600 to 610 for DPA1; approximately 450 for DPB1. About five DR-DQ haplotypes were treated as single units for association and clustering because of strong linkage in the cohort. On average, roughly 240,000 unique TCR beta nucleotide sequences were sequenced per donor among 398 genotyped donors of the cohort, with roughly 18% of those sequences being non-productive.

General conclusions and limits of the study: A later analysis found that TCR association rates varied across HLA loci, with DRB1 alleles showing the most associated TCRs and HLA-C alleles the fewest. In an earlier analysis of some 550 of the donors, most TCR beta V segments were observed in productive rearrangements about 87% or about 30% of the time, broadly matching IMGT annotations. This cohort had only TCR beta chains sequenced, and the lack of alpha or paired-chain data limited which features could be detected. While some public TCRs were present in many individuals, most TCR sequences turned up only very rarely across donors. Because HLA typing was unavailable for some donors at each locus, only the typed subset was used in association tests. A few of the identified cytomegalovirus-associated TCR beta chains were confirmed in vitro to be specific for cytomegalovirus antigens. At a false discovery rate of 0.05, a later analysis linked around 15,000 TCR beta sequences to specific HLA alleles. In both the original and validation cohorts, the classifier was reported to diagnose cytomegalovirus status with high specificity and sensitivity. A later analysis reported that several top co-occurrence clusters appeared linked to parvovirus B19, influenza, CMV and Epstein-Barr virus. An association between a missense DCLRE1C variant and V-gene and J-gene trimming of TCR beta chains was found in a later genetic analysis and replicated in an independent cohort. In a later analysis, HLA-associated TCR beta chains showed more clonal expansion and lower generation probabilities than non-associated chains that were equally common. The presence/absence analyses assumed that sequencing depth was roughly uniform across donors, and that assumption may not be true. In a later genetic analysis, fewer N-insertions in productive TCRs were reported among donors in an Asian-associated ancestry cluster than the roughly 700-donor mean. When HLA alleles, especially DR and DQ, strongly co-occurred, TCR associations were difficult to assign to individual alleles. Because the 87-base-pair reads could not distinguish some IMGT-functional V segments, including TRBV6-2 and TRBV6-3, those segments were excluded. In the study, some 160 TCR beta chains were listed as associated with cytomegalovirus. The sequencing pipeline was judged likely to have produced a cluster of highly shared sequence variants as a technical artifact. It was suggested by the authors that the approach could potentially be generalized to other disease states and immunological phenotypes. Linkage disequilibrium might explain the correlated functional status among segregating V segments, but an unknown experimental factor could not be ruled out. CMV serostatus was the only immune exposure information available for the cohort. A further reported finding was that TCR beta sequences accurately predicted the HLA-A and HLA-B alleles for most subjects in the first cohort. Because counts were too low, approximately 15 rarely observed V segments, including chromosome 9 orphons, were excluded from the earlier analysis of 587 of the donors. In a later analysis, most CMV-associated TCR beta chains were found to appear HLA-restricted, with HLA associations seemingly driven largely by CMV exposure.

The cohort was made up of roughly 670 healthy bone marrow donors. Cohort members were all nominally healthy when sampled, although unrecorded immune exposures were likely present. The donor was CMV seronegative and belonged to the group of 380 or so seronegative cohort members. Every donor gave a peripheral blood sample, and the peripheral blood mononuclear cells from that sample were used for TCR beta sequencing. Genomic DNA was extracted from the blood cell samples with the Qiagen DNeasy Blood Extraction Kit. Libraries were built with the immunoSEQ multiplex PCR assay. For the multiplex PCR, a mixture combining 60 forward primers for TCR Vbeta segments and 13 reverse primers for TCR Jbeta segments was used. The CDR3 region of rearranged TCR beta genes was amplified from genomic DNA by a multiplex PCR assay. The amplified TCR beta libraries were sequenced on the Illumina HiSeq System as 87-base-pair reads. In the original analysis: A later analysis tallied 75 million to 95 million unique TCR beta chains across the 600 to 700 repertoires, and approximately 9.9 million of those chains were shared by two or more donors. Raw reads were error-corrected and collapsed into unique sequences by a nearest-neighbor algorithm in which closely related sequences were merged to remove PCR and sequencing errors. Alignment of CDR3 sequences to IMGT reference sequences was used to assign V, D and J gene segments. For a sequence to be retained, a match of at least six nucleotides was required to both a V gene segment and a J gene segment. A rearrangement counted as productive if the CDR3 had no stop codons and remained in frame with V and J, and every other rearrangement counted as non-productive. CDR3 was defined according to IMGT convention as the region running from the second conserved V-encoded cysteine to the conserved J-encoded phenylalanine. The earlier analysis of 550 to 650 of the donors excluded any sequence lacking an unambiguous match to a single V gene segment. In an earlier analysis of 587 of the donors, a V segment was called functional when productive rearrangements were above 56.7%, and segregating when the standard deviation between donors exceeded 5%. A statistical classification framework was developed to diagnose cytomegalovirus status using the catalog of TCR beta chain sequences. A later analysis assigned V and J genes by comparing TCR nucleotide sequences with IMGT/GENE-DB human TR gene sequences. A later analysis assigned CDR3 sequences and most-parsimonious VDJ recombination scenarios with the TCRdist pipeline. In a later analysis, each TCR beta chain was defined by its CDR3 amino acid sequence together with its V-gene family, and reads lacking a unique V-gene family were excluded. To address suspected cross-contamination and a sequencing artifact, a later analysis removed roughly 580 highly shared, low-generation-probability nucleotide sequences. In a later analysis, a clonal expansion index for each public chain was calculated from normalized within-repertoire ranks of inferred template counts. In a later analysis, generation probabilities were computed using a VDJ recombination model fitted to out-of-frame rearrangements, and the results were checked against IGoR. Hypergeometric tests were used in a later analysis to score TCR-TCR, TCR-HLA and TCR-CMV co-occurrence, with a repertoire-size bias correction applied to the TCR pairs. False discovery rates were estimated in a later analysis by permuting HLA or CMV assignments 20 times. In a later analysis, co-occurring TCRs were grouped using DBSCAN, and TCRdist sequence similarity was added for clustering within HLA-allele-positive subsets. Repertoires with fewer than 30,000 or more than 120,000 public chains were left out of co-occurrence clustering, as were about five repertoires with anomalous nucleotide sharing. TCRdb provides this immuneACCESS table in a form limited to in-frame rearrangements. Some clones are lacking; in checked studies, under half of them reflect an unresolved V gene, and why the rest are absent is not known. The DNA gave D and trimming, while V, J and clone size come from that table. A total of some 200,000 clones appear in this sample, roughly 79% of them only once. Roughly 0.58% of the sample lies in the top ten.

Cut back by 2 bases and 3 bases, the V and J ends lie 12 bases apart. The CDR3 runs 15 residues from the cysteine to the phenylalanine. Only the CDR3 portion is preserved as DNA: 45 bases, with reading frame beginning at the first base. CDR1 and CDR2 were assigned from the germline V gene as SGHRS and YFSETQ. The clonotype originates from a woman aged 40-49 years in good health and CMV-seronegative. Specimen: PBMCs. The V gene is TRBV5-1 and the J gene is TRBJ2-1; matching of 6 bases hints at TRBD1 as the D gene. The CDR3 protein: CASSFRDTGYNEQFF. The nucleotide sequence is given as TGCGCCAGCAGCTTCCGGGACACGGGCTACAATGAGCAGTTCTTC.